The clone carrying this T cell receptor (beta chain) was counted a single time. Its target is unknown. The source of the sample is a study of radiation and T cells in renal cell carcinoma. Some clones are missing from TCRdb's copy, which holds only in-frame ones; the method was immunoSEQ multiplex PCR. Of about 49,000 clones in the sample, around 83% are singletons; the top ten hold roughly 33%. Study-level results: In blood, top tumor clones expanded by 2 weeks, shrinking by 4. Without pretreatment biopsies, baseline tumor clonotype presence was undetermined.

Time point specified: baseline pretreatment blood. Treatment defined: 15 Gy SBRT to primary tumor, nephrectomy 4 weeks later. The patient's renal cell carcinoma had clear cell pathology. The clonotype was recovered from a woman aged 70 to 79 with renal cell carcinoma. Sequences were derived from blood, sampled from a patient whose treatment included radiotherapy and nephrectomy.

In DNA, the CDR3 is TGTGCCAGCACCCTGCAAGGTCGGAACACTGAAGCTTTCTTT. Its translation is CASTLQGRNTEAFF. The chain links TRBV6-1 to TRBJ1-1; D unclear. This CDR3 is built from 14 residues. The germline CDR1 and CDR2 sequences are MNHNS and SASEGT. The V end was cut by 7 bases, the J end by 1 base, with 13 bases between.